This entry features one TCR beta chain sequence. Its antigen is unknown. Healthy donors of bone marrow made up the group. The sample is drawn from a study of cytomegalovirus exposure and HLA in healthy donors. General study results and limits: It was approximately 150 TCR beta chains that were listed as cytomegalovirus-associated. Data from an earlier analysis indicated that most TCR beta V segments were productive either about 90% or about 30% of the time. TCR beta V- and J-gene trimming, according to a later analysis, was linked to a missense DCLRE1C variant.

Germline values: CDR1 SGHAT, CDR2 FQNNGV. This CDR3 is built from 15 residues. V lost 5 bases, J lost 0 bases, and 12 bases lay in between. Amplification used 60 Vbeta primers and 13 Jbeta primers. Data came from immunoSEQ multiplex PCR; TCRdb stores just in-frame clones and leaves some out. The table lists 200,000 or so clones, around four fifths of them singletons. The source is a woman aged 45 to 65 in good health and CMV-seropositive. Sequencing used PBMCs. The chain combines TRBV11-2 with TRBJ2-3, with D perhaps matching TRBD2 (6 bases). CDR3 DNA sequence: TGTGCCAGCAGCCTTGATGGGACTAGCACAGATACGCAGTATTTT. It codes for CASSLDGTSTDTQYF.